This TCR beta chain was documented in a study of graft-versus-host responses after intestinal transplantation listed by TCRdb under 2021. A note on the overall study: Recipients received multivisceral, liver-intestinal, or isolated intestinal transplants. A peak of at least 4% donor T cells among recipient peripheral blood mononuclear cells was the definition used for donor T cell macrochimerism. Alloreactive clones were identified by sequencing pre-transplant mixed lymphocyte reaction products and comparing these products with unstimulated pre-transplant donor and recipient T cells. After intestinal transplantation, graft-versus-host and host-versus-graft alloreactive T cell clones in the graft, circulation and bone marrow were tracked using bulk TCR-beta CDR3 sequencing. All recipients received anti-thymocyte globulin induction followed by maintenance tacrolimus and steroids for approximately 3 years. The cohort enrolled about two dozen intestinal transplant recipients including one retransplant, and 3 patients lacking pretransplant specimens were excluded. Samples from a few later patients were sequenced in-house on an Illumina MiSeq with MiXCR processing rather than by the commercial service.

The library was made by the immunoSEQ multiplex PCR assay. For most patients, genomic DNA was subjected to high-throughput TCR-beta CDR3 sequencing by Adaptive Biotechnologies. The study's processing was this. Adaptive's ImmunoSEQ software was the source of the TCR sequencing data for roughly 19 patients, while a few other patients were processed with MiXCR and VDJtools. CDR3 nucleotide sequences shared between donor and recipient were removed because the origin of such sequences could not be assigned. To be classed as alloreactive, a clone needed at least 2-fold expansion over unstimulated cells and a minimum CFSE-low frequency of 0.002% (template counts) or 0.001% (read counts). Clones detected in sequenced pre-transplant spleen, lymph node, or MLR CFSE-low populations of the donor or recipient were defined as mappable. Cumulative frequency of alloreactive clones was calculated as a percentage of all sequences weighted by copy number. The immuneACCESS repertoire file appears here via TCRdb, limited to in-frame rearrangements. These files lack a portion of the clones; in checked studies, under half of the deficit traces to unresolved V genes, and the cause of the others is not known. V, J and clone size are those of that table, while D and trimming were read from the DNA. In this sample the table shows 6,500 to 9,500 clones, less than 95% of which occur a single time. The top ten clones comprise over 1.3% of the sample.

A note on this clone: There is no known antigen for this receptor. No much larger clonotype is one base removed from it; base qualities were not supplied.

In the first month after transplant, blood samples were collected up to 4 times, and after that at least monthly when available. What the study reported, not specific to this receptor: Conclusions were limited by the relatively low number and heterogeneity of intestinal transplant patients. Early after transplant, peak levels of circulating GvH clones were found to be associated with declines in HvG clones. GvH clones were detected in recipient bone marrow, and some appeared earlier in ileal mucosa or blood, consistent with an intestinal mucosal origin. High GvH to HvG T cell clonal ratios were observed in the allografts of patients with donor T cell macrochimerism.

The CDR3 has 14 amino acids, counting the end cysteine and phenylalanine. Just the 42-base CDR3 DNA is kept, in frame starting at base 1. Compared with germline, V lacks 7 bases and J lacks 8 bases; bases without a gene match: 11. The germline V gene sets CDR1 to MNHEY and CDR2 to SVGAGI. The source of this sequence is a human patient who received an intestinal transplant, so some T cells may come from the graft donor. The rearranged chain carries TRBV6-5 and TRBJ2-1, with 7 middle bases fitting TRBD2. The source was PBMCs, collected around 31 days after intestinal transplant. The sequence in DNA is TGTGCCAGCATTCGAGTGGCGGGGGATCATGAGCAGTTCTTC. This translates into CASIRVAGDHEQFF.